In its sample, the clone carrying this T cell receptor beta chain was seen many times. These data belong to a study of glioma-infiltrating T cells. The CDR3 consists of 12 residues. In germline, CDR1 is LNHDA, CDR2 SQIVND (reference sequence). After removal of 5 bases from V and 9 bases from J, the junction contained 5 bases not matched to a gene. Using RNA template, CDR3s of TCR alpha and beta were amplified with iRepertoire arm-PCR. Each CDR3 protein gets one entry after TCRdb re-called the multiplex PCR reads with MiXCR. The sample holds 300,000 to 450,000 distinct CDR3 sequences, around 38% seen once.

The chain couples TRBV19 to TRBJ2-3; 7 bases align to TRBD1. What was sequenced was glioma tissue, nonneoplastic brain tissue, or PBMCs (not recorded which). The origin of this receptor is a human donor with low-grade glioma or glioblastoma, undergoing nonglioma brain surgery, or in good health (not recorded which). The CDR3 DNA reads TGTGCCAGTAGTCCCCGACAGGGAACGCAGTATTTT. It is translated as CASSPRQGTQYF.